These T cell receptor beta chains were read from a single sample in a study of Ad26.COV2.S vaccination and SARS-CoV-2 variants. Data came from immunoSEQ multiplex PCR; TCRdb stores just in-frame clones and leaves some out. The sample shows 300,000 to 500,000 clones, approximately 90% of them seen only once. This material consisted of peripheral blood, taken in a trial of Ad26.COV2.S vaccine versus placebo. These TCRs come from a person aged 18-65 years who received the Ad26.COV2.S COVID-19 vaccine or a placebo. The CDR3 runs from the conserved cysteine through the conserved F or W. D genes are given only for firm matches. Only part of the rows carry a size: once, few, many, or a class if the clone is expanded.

CDR3: CASSPRRGTGNTIYF; DNA: TGTGCCAGCAGCCCAAGACGGGGTACTGGAAACACCATATATTTT; J: TRBJ1-3; size: .; D: .; V: TRBV6-6
CDR3: CASSPSGGAEQETQYF; DNA: TGCGCCAGCAGCCCTAGCGGGGGGGCGGAGCAAGAGACCCAGTACTTC; J: TRBJ2-5; size: .; D: TRBD2; V: TRBV4-1
CDR3: CASSLQGYGNSPLHF; DNA: TGTGCCAGCAGCCTTCAGGGGTACGGTAATTCACCCCTCCACTTT; J: TRBJ1-6; size: .; D: .; V: TRBV7-9
CDR3: CASSEAVSRGGIGETQYF; DNA: TGTGCCAGCAGTGAAGCGGTCTCGCGGGGGGGCATTGGAGAGACCCAGTACTTC; J: TRBJ2-5; size: .; D: TRBD2; V: TRBV6-1
CDR3: CASSRTDGGLSGSPLHF; DNA: TGTGCCAGCAGCCGGACCGACGGGGGGCTTAGCGGTTCACCCCTCCACTTT; J: TRBJ1-6; size: .; D: .; V: TRBV5-8
CDR3: CASSRRGGSDRGLPSEAFF; DNA: TGCGCCAGCAGTCGACGGGGGGGATCCGACAGGGGCCTTCCCTCTGAAGCTTTCTTT; J: TRBJ1-1; size: .; D: TRBD1; V: TRBV5-1
CDR3: CASSLAGGIHNEQFF; DNA: TGCGCCAGCAGCTTAGCGGGGGGGATCCACAATGAGCAGTTCTTC; J: TRBJ2-1; size: .; D: TRBD2; V: TRBV5-1
CDR3: CASSWRRGGYNEQFF; DNA: TGTGCCAGCAGCTGGAGGAGGGGGGGTTACAATGAGCAGTTCTTC; J: TRBJ2-1; size: .; D: .; V: TRBV7-2
CDR3: CASSYGRYNEQFF; DNA: TGTGCCAGCAGTTACGGCAGATACAATGAGCAGTTCTTC; J: TRBJ2-1; size: .; D: .; V: TRBV6-2/TRBV6-3
CDR3: CSVEATGGEYEQYF; DNA: TGCAGCGTTGAAGCGACAGGGGGCGAGTACGAGCAGTACTTC; J: TRBJ2-7; size: .; D: TRBD1; V: TRBV29-1
CDR3: CASSSRTFYEQYF; DNA: TGTGCCAGCAGCTCGCGGACATTCTACGAGCAGTACTTC; J: TRBJ2-7; size: .; D: .; V: TRBV7-8
CDR3: CASSESPVDRENNEQFF; DNA: TGTGCCAGCAGTGAAAGCCCGGTGGACAGGGAGAACAATGAGCAGTTCTTC; J: TRBJ2-1; size: .; D: TRBD1; V: TRBV2
CDR3: CASSQEEMGNSPLHF; DNA: TGCGCCAGCAGCCAAGAGGAGATGGGCAATTCACCCCTCCACTTT; J: TRBJ1-6; size: .; D: .; V: TRBV4-3
CDR3: CASSPISPTGSYNSPLHF; DNA: TGTGCCAGCTCACCAATTAGCCCGACGGGCTCCTATAATTCACCCCTCCACTTT; J: TRBJ1-6; size: .; D: .; V: TRBV18
CDR3: CASSLAGVASGGASTGELFF; DNA: TGCGCCAGCAGCTTGGCCGGCGTGGCTAGCGGGGGGGCCTCTACCGGGGAGCTGTTTTTT; J: TRBJ2-2; size: .; D: TRBD2; V: TRBV5-1
CDR3: CATKGRLGTEAFF; DNA: TGTGCCACCAAGGGCAGGCTGGGTACTGAAGCTTTCTTT; J: TRBJ1-1; size: .; D: .; V: TRBV19
CDR3: CASAFSGANVLTF; DNA: TGTGCCTCCGCCTTCTCTGGGGCCAACGTCCTGACTTTC; J: TRBJ2-6; size: .; D: .; V: TRBV6-5
CDR3: CASSAPMEEDTEAFF; DNA: TGTGCCAGCAGCGCCCCCATGGAGGAGGACACTGAAGCTTTCTTT; J: TRBJ1-1; size: .; D: .; V: TRBV9
CDR3: CASSLGGQGIRGREAFF; DNA: TGTGCCAGCAGCTTAGGCGGACAGGGGATCAGGGGCCGTGAAGCTTTCTTT; J: TRBJ1-1; size: once; D: TRBD1; V: TRBV7-9
CDR3: CASSPWGPGELFF; DNA: TGTGCCAGCAGCCCTTGGGGGCCCGGGGAGCTGTTTTTT; J: TRBJ2-2; size: .; D: .; V: TRBV3-1/TRBV3-2
CDR3: CASYRPVYGYTF; DNA: TGTGCCAGTTACCGCCCAGTCTATGGCTACACCTTC; J: TRBJ1-2; size: few; D: .; V: TRBV19
CDR3: CAERQGHTDTQYF; DNA: TGTGCCGAACGACAGGGACACACAGATACGCAGTATTTT; J: TRBJ2-3; size: .; D: TRBD1; V: TRBV30
CDR3: CASSIQGGGYTF; DNA: TGTGCCAGTAGTATCCAGGGAGGTGGCTACACCTTC; J: TRBJ1-2; size: .; D: .; V: TRBV19
CDR3: CASSPGHAMNTEAFF; DNA: TGTGCCAGCAGCCCTGGACACGCTATGAACACTGAAGCTTTCTTT; J: TRBJ1-1; size: .; D: .; V: TRBV3-1/TRBV3-2
CDR3: CASSRGQGLTGELFF; DNA: TGTGCCAGCAGCCGGGGACAGGGACTTACCGGGGAGCTGTTTTTT; J: TRBJ2-2; size: .; D: TRBD1; V: TRBV7-8
CDR3: CASTLAGYGYTF; DNA: TGTGCCAGCACCCTGGCGGGTTATGGCTACACCTTC; J: TRBJ1-2; size: .; D: .; V: TRBV6-5
CDR3: CASSSPKTGANYGYTF; DNA: TGTGCCAGCAGCTCCCCCAAGACAGGGGCTAACTATGGCTACACCTTC; J: TRBJ1-2; size: .; D: TRBD1; V: TRBV11-2
CDR3: CASSLVSSGGDGSYEQYF; DNA: TGTGCCAGCAGCTTGGTGTCTAGCGGGGGGGATGGCTCCTACGAGCAGTACTTC; J: TRBJ2-7; size: .; D: TRBD2; V: TRBV5-5
CDR3: CASSFSAGGGDTQYF; DNA: TGCGCCAGCAGCTTCTCAGCGGGAGGGGGGGATACGCAGTATTTT; J: TRBJ2-3; size: .; D: TRBD2; V: TRBV5-1
CDR3: CASSQGGGLETQYF; DNA: TGTGCCAGCAGCCAAGGCGGTGGGTTGGAGACCCAGTACTTC; J: TRBJ2-5; size: .; D: .; V: TRBV3-1/TRBV3-2
CDR3: CSARDTYGYTF; DNA: TGCAGTGCTAGGGACACCTATGGCTACACCTTC; J: TRBJ1-2; size: .; D: .; V: TRBV20-1
CDR3: CSVFRAPALNTEAFF; DNA: TGCAGCGTTTTCCGGGCCCCGGCGCTGAACACTGAAGCTTTCTTT; J: TRBJ1-1; size: .; D: .; V: TRBV29-1
CDR3: CASSQSSGTENYGYTF; DNA: TGCGCCAGCAGCCAATCCTCCGGGACAGAAAACTATGGCTACACCTTC; J: TRBJ1-2; size: .; D: TRBD1; V: TRBV4-3
CDR3: CASSPPSGETQYF; DNA: TGTGCCAGCAGCCCCCCCAGCGGGGAGACCCAGTACTTC; J: TRBJ2-5; size: .; D: .; V: TRBV7-2
CDR3: CASSVEAGGEQYF; DNA: TGTGCCAGCAGTGTGGAGGCAGGAGGCGAGCAGTACTTC; J: TRBJ2-7; size: once; D: .; V: TRBV2
CDR3: CASSDGSWRYTF; DNA: TGTGCCAGCAGTGACGGGAGTTGGCGCTACACCTTC; J: TRBJ1-2; size: .; D: .; V: TRBV6-4
CDR3: CASSLAPNTEAFF; DNA: TGTGCCAGCAGCTTAGCTCCGAACACTGAAGCTTTCTTT; J: TRBJ1-1; size: .; D: .; V: TRBV6-5
CDR3: CASSLMGVSIDEQYF; DNA: TGTGCCAGCAGCTTAATGGGGGTTTCAATCGACGAGCAGTACTTC; J: TRBJ2-7; size: .; D: .; V: TRBV7-2
CDR3: CASSQDRPWTGTSNQPQHF; DNA: TGTGCCAGCAGCCAAGATAGACCATGGACAGGGACTAGCAATCAGCCCCAGCATTTT; J: TRBJ1-5; size: .; D: TRBD1; V: TRBV3-1/TRBV3-2
CDR3: CAADSFNTEAFF; DNA: TGTGCCGCGGACAGCTTTAACACTGAAGCTTTCTTT; J: TRBJ1-1; size: .; D: .; V: TRBV11-3
CDR3: CASSLWGITPNYEQYF; DNA: TGTGCCAGCAGCTTATGGGGTATAACGCCTAATTACGAGCAGTACTTC; J: TRBJ2-7; size: once; D: .; V: TRBV7-8
CDR3: CAITRGLNTEAFF; DNA: TGTGCCATCACCCGGGGTTTGAACACTGAAGCTTTCTTT; J: TRBJ1-1; size: .; D: .; V: TRBV10-3
CDR3: CATMAGPGGDHGYTF; DNA: TGTGCCACCATGGCTGGGCCAGGGGGCGACCATGGCTACACCTTC; J: TRBJ1-2; size: .; D: TRBD1; V: TRBV5-8
CDR3: CASKKSLLSYEQYF; DNA: TGTGCCAGCAAGAAAAGCTTACTCTCCTACGAGCAGTACTTC; J: TRBJ2-7; size: .; D: .; V: TRBV2
CDR3: CASSLWGTNEKLFF; DNA: TGTGCCAGCAGCTTGTGGGGTACTAATGAAAAACTGTTTTTT; J: TRBJ1-4; size: .; D: .; V: TRBV5-6
CDR3: CASSVDSPNQPQHF; DNA: TGTGCCAGTAGCGTGGACAGCCCGAATCAGCCCCAGCATTTT; J: TRBJ1-5; size: .; D: .; V: TRBV19
CDR3: CASSEWGNTGELFF; DNA: TGTGCCAGCAGTGAATGGGGAAACACCGGGGAGCTGTTTTTT; J: TRBJ2-2; size: .; D: .; V: TRBV25-1
CDR3: CATSDSGGRSYNEQFF; DNA: TGTGCCACCAGTGATTCCGGGGGGAGATCCTACAATGAGCAGTTCTTC; J: TRBJ2-1; size: .; D: TRBD2; V: TRBV24-1
CDR3: CASSLEGNTIYF; DNA: TGTGCCAGCAGTTTAGAGGGGAACACCATATATTTT; J: TRBJ1-3; size: few; D: .; V: TRBV11-2
CDR3: CASSQEGQGGNTIYF; DNA: TGCGCCAGCAGCCAAGAGGGACAGGGGGGAAACACCATATATTTT; J: TRBJ1-3; size: .; D: TRBD1; V: TRBV4-1
CDR3: CASSLGSGTEAFF; DNA: TGTGCCAGCAGTCTGGGGTCGGGCACTGAAGCTTTCTTT; J: TRBJ1-1; size: .; D: .; V: TRBV12-3/TRBV12-4
CDR3: CASSFGGNTIYF; DNA: TGTGCCAGCAGTTTTGGAGGAAACACCATATATTTT; J: TRBJ1-3; size: .; D: .; V: TRBV12-3/TRBV12-4
CDR3: CASSLSGSSYEQYF; DNA: TGTGCCAGCAGTTTATCTGGGAGCTCCTACGAGCAGTACTTC; J: TRBJ2-7; size: .; D: .; V: TRBV27
CDR3: CASRSGGVHGYTF; DNA: TGTGCCAGCAGATCAGGGGGCGTCCATGGCTACACCTTC; J: TRBJ1-2; size: once; D: TRBD1; V: TRBV12-3/TRBV12-4
CDR3: CASSSPGQTFNTQYF; DNA: TGTGCCAGCAGTTCTCCGGGACAAACATTTAATACGCAGTATTTT; J: TRBJ2-3; size: .; D: .; V: TRBV6-5
CDR3: CASSRDRGTADTQYF; DNA: TGTGCCAGCAGTCGGGACAGGGGTACGGCAGATACGCAGTATTTT; J: TRBJ2-3; size: .; D: TRBD1; V: TRBV2